The 30 T cell receptor beta chains in this list originate from one sample, sequenced in a study of CD8 T cells in ankylosing spondylitis. Study-level findings and limits: Ankylosing spondylitis blood appeared to be characterized by a TCR beta motif of under ten highly homologous variants.

Via MiXCR, TCRdb re-called the 5' RACE reads, giving one row per CDR3 protein. Of about 840,000 distinct CDR3 sequences in the sample, 12% were seen once. No antigens are known for them. The source material was blood, either unsorted or a sorted T cell fraction (not recorded which). The receptors were sampled from a male donor with ankylosing spondylitis.

This clonotype was observed many times. The chain combines TRBV12-3 or TRBV12-4 with TRBJ1-1; no reliable D call. The CDR3 loop spans 17 amino acids. Trimming pared 5 bases from V and 0 bases from J, leaving 19 bases between. This CDR3 reads CASSLPGGFSMNTEAFF. The CDR3 nucleotides read TGTGCCAGCAGTCTGCCGGGAGGGTTCTCCATGAACACTGAAGCTTTCTTT.

This clonotype was detected a few times. The chain links TRBV20-1 to TRBJ1-6; D possibly corresponds to TRBD1 (6 bases). CDR1 is DFQATT and CDR2 is SNEGSKA in the germline V gene (reference sequence). The CDR3 runs to 13 residues. Trimming cost V 0 bases and J 12 bases, with 12 bases left between them. The CDR3 DNA sequence: TGCAGTGCTAGAGATATTAGGGGGTTACCCCTCCACTTT. This encodes CSARDIRGLPLHF.

This rearrangement joins TRBV30 to TRBJ1-2; D is unclear. This CDR3 is built from 12 residues. CDR1 and CDR2 from the germline V gene are GTSNPN and SVGIG (reference sequence). V dropped 0 bases and J dropped 4 bases, with 6 bases sitting between them. The CDR3, as DNA: TGTGCCTGGAGTGTTTCGGGCTATGGCTACACCTTC. This gives the protein CAWSVSGYGYTF. Full variable domain (rest looked up from reference TRBV30 and TRBJ1-2): SQTIHQWPATLVQPVGSPLSLECTVEGTSNPNLYWYRQAAGRGLQLLFYSVGIGQISSEVPQNLSASRPQDRQFILSSKKLLLSDSGFYLCAWSVSGYGYTFGSGTRLTVV.

The sample holds many counts of this clonotype. The V gene is TRBV29-1, the J gene TRBJ1-1, with D unresolved. CDR1 and CDR2 (germline): SQVTM, ANQGSEA. The CDR3 covers 12 residues. Trimming took off 7 bases at V and 4 bases at J, with 13 bases between the two ends. CDR3 in amino acids: CSANAGPTEAFF. As DNA, the CDR3 is TGCAGCGCCAATGCTGGACCCACTGAAGCTTTCTTT.

This chain links TRBV27 with TRBJ2-1; the D is unclear. Germline CDR1 reads MNHEY; CDR2 reads SMNVEV (reference sequence). The CDR3 runs 13 residues. V gave up 6 bases and J gave up 5 bases, with 11 bases separating them. CDR3 region: CASRSFPDNEQFF. In DNA, the CDR3 is TGTGCCAGCAGGTCTTTTCCCGACAATGAGCAGTTCTTC.

The rearrangement joins TRBV7-9 to TRBJ2-1, with a weak D call TRBD2 (6 bases). V lost 6 bases and J lost 3, with 12 bases in between. Germline CDR1 is SEHNR and CDR2 is FQNEAQ (reference sequence). The CDR3 contains 14 residues. CDR3 residues: CASRMTGLYNEQFF. For the CDR3, the DNA is TGTGCCAGCAGGATGACGGGACTCTACAATGAGCAGTTCTTC.

This clonotype has only a few counts. The CDR3 region is CASSYLGGSGQPQHF. In DNA, the CDR3 is TGTGCCAGCAGTTACCTTGGGGGTTCGGGTCAGCCCCAGCATTTT. V and J are TRBV6-5 and TRBJ1-5; a weak D match, TRBD1 (5 bases). V was pared by 2 bases and J by 6 bases, with 14 bases between. This CDR3 has 15 amino acids. Germline CDR1 and CDR2: MNHEY and SVGAGI.

In its sample, this clonotype was seen many times. The rearrangement uses TRBV12-3 or TRBV12-4 and TRBJ2-1, with 7 bases fitting TRBD1. The CDR3 spans 15 residues. V gave up 6 bases and J gave up 4 bases; unmatched junction bases: 9. The CDR3 is CASSTTGTVYNEQFF. For the CDR3, the DNA is TGTGCCAGCAGCACTACCGGGACAGTTTACAATGAGCAGTTCTTC.

There are a few counts of this clonotype. The chain employs TRBV29-1 and TRBJ1-1; D is ambiguous. The length of the CDR3 is 12 residues. V lost 1 base and J 1 base, leaving 4 bases between the germline ends. Germline CDR1 reads SQVTM; CDR2 reads ANQGSEA. The CDR3 loop reads CSVEGWNTEAFF. CDR3 DNA sequence: TGCAGCGTTGAAGGCTGGAACACTGAAGCTTTCTTT.

The chain uses TRBV28 and TRBJ1-4, with a tentative D call TRBD1 (6 bases). The CDR3 spans 16 residues. In germline, CDR1 is MDHEN, CDR2 SYDVKM. V lost 6 bases and J lost 14, with 28 bases in between. In DNA, the CDR3 is TGTGCCAGCAGGGTCTACGGACAGCACGTTCCTCCAAAGCTGTTTTTT. This sequence encodes CASRVYGQHVPPKLFF.

The chain combines TRBV20-1 with TRBJ1-1, with 7 bases aligning to TRBD1. The CDR3 has 15 amino acids. The germline CDR1 and CDR2 sequences are DFQATT and SNEGSKA (reference sequence). Trimming took 3 bases from V and 3 from J; bases not matched to a gene: 10. The CDR3 bases are TGCAGTGCTAGCCCACGGGACAGCGTTGACACTGAAGCTTTCTTT. This translates into CSASPRDSVDTEAFF.

In this sample, this clonotype turned up many times. This chain connects TRBV5-6 to TRBJ2-1; 13 bases agree with TRBD2. This CDR3 spans 17 amino acids. Germline CDR1 is SGHDT and CDR2 is YYEEEE. V was pared by 3 bases and J by 9 bases, with 12 bases of the junction left unmatched. The CDR3 loop reads CASSSIQGLAGAGEQFF. Written as DNA, the CDR3 is TGTGCCAGCAGCTCTATACAAGGACTAGCGGGAGCGGGTGAGCAGTTCTTC.

This clonotype was picked up a small number of times. This chain connects TRBV27 to TRBJ2-7; TRBD2 matches 8 bases. CDR3 length equals 17 residues. The J segment lost 2 bases and the V segment lost 2 bases, leaving 11 bases of the junction unmatched. Looked up from germline, CDR1 is MNHEY and CDR2 is SMNVEV (reference sequence). The CDR3 loop reads CASSLRAGASGPYEQYF. Here the CDR3 DNA reads TGTGCCAGCAGTTTAAGGGCCGGGGCTAGCGGGCCCTACGAGCAGTACTTC.

This clonotype was seen more than once but under ten times. The CDR3 coding sequence is TGTGCCAGCAGCTCAAACTCTGGACCCAAACTGTTTTTT. It specifies CASSSNSGPKLFF. The rearrangement uses TRBV7-2 and TRBJ1-4; D gene uncertain. Germline V gene sequence: CDR1 SGHTA, CDR2 FQGNSA. The CDR3 covers 13 residues. Between the trimmed V and J ends, which lost 4 bases and 11 bases, there was a span of 14 bases.

This chain joins TRBV20-1 and TRBJ1-4, with 7 bases identical to TRBD1. The CDR3 loop spans 14 amino acids. The J segment lost 6 bases and the V segment lost 2 bases, leaving 6 bases of the junction unmatched. CDR1 is DFQATT, CDR2 SNEGSKA, per germline (reference sequence). In DNA, the CDR3 is TGCAGTGCTAGAAATGGGCAGGGGGATGAAAAACTGTTTTTT. Translating gives CSARNGQGDEKLFF.

This chain uses TRBV6-5 with TRBJ1-1; D perhaps matches TRBD1 (5 bases). Germline CDR1 reads MNHEY; CDR2 reads SVGAGI. This CDR3 contains 12 residues. Trimming shortened V by 7 bases and J by 4 bases, and 10 bases separated the two germline ends. The CDR3, as DNA: TGTGCCAGCAAGGGACTTATCACTGAAGCTTTCTTT. It specifies CASKGLITEAFF.

Many counts were recorded for this clonotype. The chain uses TRBV20-1 and TRBJ2-7; D tentatively reads TRBD1 or TRBD2 (7 bases each). Germline V CDR1 and CDR2: DFQATT, SNEGSKA (reference sequence). The CDR3 contains 16 residues. The germline V and J ends were trimmed by 0 bases and 2 bases, with 17 bases remaining between them. Here the CDR3 reads CSARERGRGLAYEQYF. The CDR3 region has the DNA TGCAGTGCTAGAGAGAGGGGGCGGGGGCTTGCCTACGAGCAGTACTTC.

Only a few counts were recorded for this clonotype. This chain joins TRBV18 and TRBJ2-6; D might be TRBD1 or TRBD2, each matching 5 bases. The CDR3 is 14 amino acids. Germline CDR1 is KGHSH and CDR2 is LQKENI. V was pared by 4 bases and J by 4 bases, with 8 bases between. CDR3 in amino acids: CASSRRDGANVLTF. CDR3 in DNA: TGTGCCAGCTCACGAAGGGACGGGGCCAACGTCCTGACTTTC.

This clonotype has just a few counts. The chain joins TRBV18 to TRBJ2-5; no clear D. This CDR3 has 14 residues. V was pared by 1 base and J by 0 bases, with 6 bases between. CDR1 is KGHSH and CDR2 is LQKENI in the germline V gene. The CDR3 region is CASSPQNNQETQYF. DNA of the CDR3: TGTGCCAGCTCACCACAGAACAACCAAGAGACCCAGTACTTC.

The chain recombines TRBV6-5 with TRBJ2-5, with D perhaps TRBD2 (6 bases). The CDR3 length is 15 residues. Germline V gene lookup returns CDR1 MNHEY and CDR2 SVGAGI. Trimming removed 5 bases from V and 4 bases from J, with 17 bases in between. The CDR3 DNA is TGTGCCAGCAGTCACCTAACCGGGGGTACAGAGACCCAGTACTTC. This codes for CASSHLTGGTETQYF.

This clonotype was recorded once. The chain uses TRBV11-2 and TRBJ2-5, with TRBD1 matching 8 bases. Germline values: CDR1 SGHAT, CDR2 FQNNGV. Trimming removed 3 bases from V and 9 bases from J; junction bases left unmatched: 6. The CDR3 sequence is 13 residues long. In nucleotides, the CDR3 is TGTGCCAGCAGCTTTTGGACAGGGCAGGCCCAGTACTTC. Amino acids: CASSFWTGQAQYF.

This clonotype was observed a few times. The chain joins TRBV20-1 to TRBJ2-3, with TRBD2 identical over 8 bases. Trimming at V came to 1 base and at J to 2 bases, leaving 8 bases not matched to a gene. The V gene's germline CDR1 is DFQATT and CDR2 SNEGSKA (reference sequence). CDR3 size: 16 residues. The CDR3 sequence: CSARGLAGPHTDTQYF. CDR3 DNA sequence: TGCAGTGCTAGAGGATTAGCGGGGCCTCACACAGATACGCAGTATTTT.

This clonotype has at least ten counts. V and J are TRBV29-1 and TRBJ2-5; D tentatively fits TRBD1 or TRBD2 (5 bases each). Germline CDR1 and CDR2: SQVTM and ANQGSEA. This CDR3 has 13 residues. Deletions cut 5 bases from V and 5 bases from J, with 15 bases between. In nucleotides, the CDR3 is TGCAGCGTTCGGGGCAGGCTGCGGGAGACCCAGTACTTC. Encoded protein: CSVRGRLRETQYF.

This rearrangement joins TRBV20-1 to TRBJ2-2; D not resolved. The germline V and J ends were trimmed by 7 bases and 5 bases, with 14 bases remaining between them. Germline lookup yields CDR1 DFQATT and CDR2 SNEGSKA (reference sequence). The CDR3 has 13 residues. The CDR3 region is CSVMATGTGELFF. The CDR3 DNA reads as TGCAGTGTAATGGCGACCGGGACCGGGGAGCTGTTTTTT.

This clonotype has just a few counts. The chain joins TRBV20-1 to TRBJ2-1; the D gene is possibly TRBD1 (5 bases). Trimming cost V 6 bases and J 8 bases, with 17 bases left between them. The CDR3 consists of 13 residues. Germline values: CDR1 DFQATT, CDR2 SNEGSKA (reference sequence). In DNA, the CDR3 is TGCAGTGCCCCCCGACAGCCTAGGGATGAGCAGTTCTTC. It specifies CSAPRQPRDEQFF.

This clonotype has a count of ten or more. V gene TRBV7-9 combines with J gene TRBJ2-7, with 9 positions matching TRBD2. V gave up 2 bases and J gave up 8 bases; unmatched junction bases: 16. The V gene's germline CDR1 is SEHNR and CDR2 FQNEAQ (reference sequence). The CDR3 length is 17 residues. The CDR3 protein is CASSLYQGLAGLRQQYF. In nucleotides, the CDR3 is TGTGCCAGCAGCTTATATCAAGGGCTAGCGGGGCTACGACAGCAGTACTTC. The full variable domain, in which reference TRBV7-9 and TRBJ2-7 provide the parts outside the CDR3, is DTGVSQNPRHKITKRGQNVTFRCDPISEHNRLYWYRQTLGQGPEFLTYFQNEAQLEKSRLLSDRFSAERPKGSFSTLEIQRTEQGDSAMYLCASSLYQGLAGLRQQYFGPGTRLTVT.

This chain joins TRBV12-3 or TRBV12-4 and TRBJ2-5, with TRBD1 matching over 9 bases. The CDR3 is 13 residues long. J gave up 4 bases and V 4 bases, and 1 base lay outside the gene matches. The CDR3 coding sequence is TGTGCCAGCAGTTGGACAGGGGCAGAGACCCAGTACTTC. This encodes CASSWTGAETQYF.

There are many counts of this clonotype. CDR3 protein: CASSRTGNSRDTQYF. The CDR3 coding sequence is TGCGCCAGCAGCCGAACAGGGAACTCACGGGATACGCAGTATTTT. The chain links TRBV5-1 to TRBJ2-3; a weak D match, TRBD1 (6 bases). Trimming shortened V by 4 bases and J by 6 bases, and 18 bases separated the two germline ends. The CDR3 runs to 15 residues. Germline CDR1 and CDR2: SGHRS and YFSETQ. The full variable domain, completed using reference TRBV5-1 and TRBJ2-3, is KAGVTQTPRYLIKTRGQQVTLSCSPISGHRSVSWYQQTPGQGLQFLFEYFSETQRNKGNFPGRFSGRQFSNSRSEMNVSTLELGDSALYLCASSRTGNSRDTQYFGPGTRLTVL.

In this sample, this clonotype turned up a few times. This chain joins TRBV20-1 and TRBJ1-1; D not certain. CDR1 and CDR2 (germline): DFQATT, SNEGSKA (reference sequence). V was trimmed by 6 bases and J by 3 bases, leaving 11 bases between them. CDR3 length: 12 amino acids. CDR3 sequence reads: CSAPDRYTEAFF. The CDR3 DNA reads as TGCAGTGCCCCGGATCGTTACACTGAAGCTTTCTTT.

This rearrangement joins TRBV20-1 to TRBJ2-2; no reliable D call. The germline gives CDR1 DFQATT, CDR2 SNEGSKA (reference sequence). V was clipped by 5 bases and J by 0 bases, with 7 bases between them. The CDR3 is made up of 13 amino acids. The CDR3 sequence is CSAPTSNTGELFF. The CDR3, as DNA: TGCAGTGCTCCGACCTCGAACACCGGGGAGCTGTTTTTT.